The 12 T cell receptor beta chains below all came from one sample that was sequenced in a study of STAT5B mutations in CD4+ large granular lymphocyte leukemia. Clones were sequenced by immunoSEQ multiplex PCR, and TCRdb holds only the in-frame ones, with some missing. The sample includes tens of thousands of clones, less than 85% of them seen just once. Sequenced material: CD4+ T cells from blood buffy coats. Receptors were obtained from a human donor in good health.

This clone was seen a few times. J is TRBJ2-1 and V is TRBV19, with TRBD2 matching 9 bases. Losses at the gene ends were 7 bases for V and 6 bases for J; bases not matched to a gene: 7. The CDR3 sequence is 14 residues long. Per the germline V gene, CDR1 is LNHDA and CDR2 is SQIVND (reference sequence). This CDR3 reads CASKTSGGGNEQFF. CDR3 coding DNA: TGTGCCAGTAAGACTAGCGGAGGGGGCAATGAGCAGTTCTTC.

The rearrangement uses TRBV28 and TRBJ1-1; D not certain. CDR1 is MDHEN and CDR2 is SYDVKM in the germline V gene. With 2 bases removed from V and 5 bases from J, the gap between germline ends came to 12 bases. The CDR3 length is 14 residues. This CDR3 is CASSLGRYETEAFF. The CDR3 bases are TGTGCCAGCAGTTTAGGTCGGTACGAGACTGAAGCTTTCTTT.

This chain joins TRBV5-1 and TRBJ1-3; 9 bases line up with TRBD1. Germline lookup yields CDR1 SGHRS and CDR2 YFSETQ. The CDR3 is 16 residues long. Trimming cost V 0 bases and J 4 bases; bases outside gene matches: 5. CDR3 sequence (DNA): TGCGCCAGCAGCTTGGAAAACAGGGGGCCAGGAAACACCATATATTTT. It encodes CASSLENRGPGNTIYF.

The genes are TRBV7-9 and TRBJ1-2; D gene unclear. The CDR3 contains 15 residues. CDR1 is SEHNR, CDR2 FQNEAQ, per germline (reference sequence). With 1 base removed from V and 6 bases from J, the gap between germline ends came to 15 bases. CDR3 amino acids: CASSLVTLDRHGYTF. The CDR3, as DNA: TGTGCCAGCAGCTTAGTGACGCTGGATAGGCATGGCTACACCTTC. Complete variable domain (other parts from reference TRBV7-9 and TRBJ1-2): DTGVSQNPRHKITKRGQNVTFRCDPISEHNRLYWYRQTLGQGPEFLTYFQNEAQLEKSRLLSDRFSAERPKGSFSTLEIQRTEQGDSAMYLCASSLVTLDRHGYTFGSGTRLTVV.

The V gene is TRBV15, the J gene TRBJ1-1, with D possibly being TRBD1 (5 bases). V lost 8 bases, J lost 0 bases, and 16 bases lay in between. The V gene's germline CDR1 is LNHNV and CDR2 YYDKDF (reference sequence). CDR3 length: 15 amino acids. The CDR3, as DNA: TGTGCCACCCGAAGAGGGACGGGAGTGAACACTGAAGCTTTCTTT. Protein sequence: CATRRGTGVNTEAFF.

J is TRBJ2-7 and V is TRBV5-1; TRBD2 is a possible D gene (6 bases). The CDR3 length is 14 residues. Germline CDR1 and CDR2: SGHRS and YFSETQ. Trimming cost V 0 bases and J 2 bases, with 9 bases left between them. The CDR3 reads CASSLVGGAYEQYF. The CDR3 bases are TGCGCCAGCAGCTTGGTGGGGGGAGCCTACGAGCAGTACTTC.

This chain's CDR3 is CASSSLRGADTQYF. Here the CDR3 DNA reads TGTGCCAGCAGCTCTCTTAGGGGAGCAGATACGCAGTATTTT. The chain carries TRBV5-6 and TRBJ2-3; D may correspond to TRBD1 or TRBD2 (5 bases each). Trimming cost V 3 bases and J 4 bases, with 12 bases left between them. Germline loops: CDR1 SGHDT, CDR2 YYEEEE. CDR3 size: 14 residues.

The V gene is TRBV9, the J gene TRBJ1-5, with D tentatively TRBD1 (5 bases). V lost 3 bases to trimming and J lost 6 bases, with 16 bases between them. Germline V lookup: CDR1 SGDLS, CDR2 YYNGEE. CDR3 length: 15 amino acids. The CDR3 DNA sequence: TGTGCCAGCAGCGGCTTACCAGGGTCACGTCAGCCCCAGCATTTT. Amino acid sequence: CASSGLPGSRQPQHF.

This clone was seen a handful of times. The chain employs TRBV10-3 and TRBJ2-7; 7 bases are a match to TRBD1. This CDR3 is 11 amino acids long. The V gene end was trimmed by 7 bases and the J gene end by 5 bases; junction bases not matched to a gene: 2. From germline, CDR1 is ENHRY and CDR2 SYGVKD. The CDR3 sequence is CAIKGADEQYF. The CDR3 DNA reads TGTGCCATCAAGGGGGCCGACGAGCAGTACTTC.

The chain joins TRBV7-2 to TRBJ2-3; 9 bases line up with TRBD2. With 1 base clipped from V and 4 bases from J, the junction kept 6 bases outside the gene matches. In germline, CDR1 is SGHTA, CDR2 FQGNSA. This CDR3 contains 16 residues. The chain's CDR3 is CASSLGGGASADTQYF. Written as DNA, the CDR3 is TGTGCCAGCAGCTTAGGCGGGGGGGCCTCCGCAGATACGCAGTATTTT.

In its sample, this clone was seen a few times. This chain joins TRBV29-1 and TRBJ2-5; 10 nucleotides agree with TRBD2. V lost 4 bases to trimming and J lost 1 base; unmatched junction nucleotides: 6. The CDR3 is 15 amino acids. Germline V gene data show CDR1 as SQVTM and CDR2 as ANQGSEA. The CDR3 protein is CSVAKTSGAQETQYF. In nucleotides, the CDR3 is TGCAGCGTTGCGAAAACTAGCGGGGCCCAAGAGACCCAGTACTTC.

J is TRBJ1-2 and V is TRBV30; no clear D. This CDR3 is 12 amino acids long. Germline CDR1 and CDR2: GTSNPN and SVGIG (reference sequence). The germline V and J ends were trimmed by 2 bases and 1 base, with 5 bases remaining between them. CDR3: CAWSSFNYGYTF. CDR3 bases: TGTGCCTGGAGTTCCTTTAACTATGGCTACACCTTC.